This T cell receptor (beta chain) derives from a study of CD8+CD57+ T cells in acquired aplastic anemia (dated by TCRdb to the late 2010s). Regarding the study in general: Extracted DNA from sorted CD4+ and CD8+ cells averaged 3.2 ug, ranging from about 0.19 to 30 ug. Mean read counts for healthy donor samples were around 10 million for CD4+ cells and around 11 million for CD8+ cells.

Here is what the overall study found, with its caveats: Although twenty-nine CD8+ CDR3 sequences were shared by patients and controls, these sequences appeared highly expressed in patients and within the immunodominant clones of patients. CD8+ Simpson's diversity did not differ significantly between patients and healthy controls (P=0.060).

The study deep-sequenced TCR repertoires of sorted CD4+ and CD8+ blood T cells from severe aplastic anemia patients and healthy subjects. Ficoll-Paque density gradient centrifugation was used to isolate peripheral blood mononuclear cells. Before DNA extraction, CD4+ and CD8+ T cells were sorted with FACS or magnetic beads. There are 16 amino acids in the CDR3, from cysteine to phenylalanine inclusive. Only CDR3 DNA remains: 48 bases, in frame from the first base. V is pared back by 2 bases and J by 5 bases, with 17 bases lying between the germline termini. Looking up the germline V gene yields CDR1 SGHTA and CDR2 FQGTGA. Profiling of TCR beta VDJ combinations and CDR3 sequences used genomic DNA as the template. An Illumina HiSeq 2000 was used for TCR repertoire sequencing. The authors processed their data as follows. Repertoire assessment relied on Simpson's diversity index, CDR3 size and DJ length profiles, and TRBV/TRBJ rearrangement plots. The most abundant DNA sequence in the deep sequencing data was defined as the immunodominant clone. CDR3 amino acid sequences were screened for sharing across subjects and were compared with published repertoires and the VDJdb database. TCRdb redid the processing of the public reads, applying fastp at Q25 and MiXCR, and retained in-frame beta chains. Every entry covers one CDR3 protein and lists the most common genes and DNA from its rows. In this record, the V and J calls reflect TCRdb's handling and not the investigators' own analysis. This sample is represented by about 220,000 distinct CDR3 sequences; roughly 33% of them were singletons. The ten most abundant clones make up 1.1% of the sample.

This clonotype was counted at least ten times. Its antigen specificity is not known. Per-nucleotide qualities are absent, and no much larger clonotype sits a single base away. The chain uses TRBV7-3 and TRBJ2-3, with the D gene possibly TRBD1 or TRBD2, each one fitting 5 bases. This TCR was sampled from a human donor in good health, serving as a control. Specimen: sorted CD4+, CD8+, or CD8+CD57+ T cells (not recorded which) from PBMCs. CDR3 loop: CASSLGAIGGGDTQYF. The DNA sequence follows: TGTGCCAGCAGCTTAGGGGCCATAGGAGGTGGAGATACGCAGTATTTT.